The rows below give T cell receptor beta chains drawn from one sample of a study of radiotherapy plus CTLA-4 blockade in lung cancer. Assay: immunoSEQ multiplex PCR; the TCRdb copy retains only in-frame clones and omits some. Of about 88,000 clones listed, less than 80% were seen once; the top ten hold around 15%. The sample here was peripheral blood, taken from a patient treated with radiotherapy plus ipilimumab. These receptors were obtained from a human donor with non-small cell lung cancer that progressed on radiotherapy plus ipilimumab. Each CDR3 is given with its conserved first and last residue. D genes are given only for firm matches. Rows give clone size only sometimes, using once, few, many, or a class for an expanded clone.

>TRBJ1-2|.|TRBV5-6|.
CASTPRAFYGYTF
TGTGCCAGCACCCCTCGGGCGTTCTATGGCTACACCTTC
>TRBJ1-3|.|TRBV10-2|.
CASSVAGAGNTIYF
TGCGCCAGCAGTGTAGCAGGGGCTGGAAACACCATATATTTT
>TRBJ1-5|.|TRBV28|.
CTSSLPGFSNQPQHF
TGTACCAGCAGTTTACCGGGGTTTAGCAATCAGCCCCAGCATTTT
>TRBJ2-1|.|TRBV28|.
CASSPGRYNEQFF
TGTGCCAGCAGTCCGGGACGATACAATGAGCAGTTCTTC
>TRBJ1-3|.|TRBV7-2|few
CASSLGQTGNTIYF
TGTGCCAGCAGCCTAGGACAGACTGGAAACACCATATATTTT
>TRBJ1-1|.|TRBV6-5|.
CASSYGGIAEAFF
TGTGCCAGCAGTTACGGGGGAATCGCTGAAGCTTTCTTT
>TRBJ2-1|.|TRBV7-6|.
CASSVDQLSTNEQFF
TGTGCCAGCAGCGTCGATCAGTTGAGTACCAATGAGCAGTTCTTC
>TRBJ2-7|.|TRBV6-1|once
CASSEVGRNYEQYF
TGTGCCAGCAGTGAAGTTGGCCGGAACTACGAGCAGTACTTC
>TRBJ2-3|.|TRBV14|.
CASSQLTVWDTQYF
TGTGCCAGCAGCCAACTGACAGTTTGGGATACGCAGTATTTT
>TRBJ1-1|TRBD1|TRBV7-9|.
CASSLGTGGGEAFF
TGTGCCAGCAGCTTAGGGACAGGCGGGGGTGAAGCTTTCTTT
>TRBJ1-1|TRBD1|TRBV4-1|.
CASSPLGLRDSYASYTEAFF
TGCGCCAGCAGCCCGCTTGGGCTCAGGGACAGTTATGCCTCCTACACTGAAGCTTTCTTT
>TRBJ1-2|.|TRBV27|.
CASSLSVSGYGYTF
TGTGCCAGCAGCCTTTCAGTATCCGGTTATGGCTACACCTTC
>TRBJ1-1|TRBD1|TRBV4-3|.
CASSQPGTGVTEAFF
TGCGCCAGCAGCCAGCCGGGGACAGGGGTAACTGAAGCTTTCTTT
>TRBJ1-5|TRBD1|TRBV28|.
CASSPAGGWVASNQPQHF
TGTGCCAGCAGTCCCGCAGGGGGCTGGGTGGCTAGCAATCAGCCCCAGCATTTT
>TRBJ2-7|TRBD2|TRBV11-2|.
CASSPNGVSGGTSSYEQYF
TGTGCCAGCAGCCCAAATGGGGTTAGCGGGGGAACAAGCTCCTACGAGCAGTACTTC
>TRBJ1-1|.|TRBV11-3|.
CASSLSANTEAFF
TGTGCCAGCAGCTTATCCGCAAACACTGAAGCTTTCTTT
>TRBJ2-5|TRBD1|TRBV11-2|.
CASSTRQGGETQYF
TGTGCCAGCAGCACCCGACAGGGGGGAGAGACCCAGTACTTC
>TRBJ1-6|.|TRBV9|.
CASSVEGGNSPLHF
TGTGCCAGCAGCGTAGAGGGCGGCAATTCACCCCTCCACTTT
>TRBJ1-2|.|TRBV6-5|.
CASSYSSGADGYTF
TGTGCCAGCAGTTACTCTTCGGGGGCGGATGGCTACACCTTC
>TRBJ1-5|.|TRBV2|.
CASRGELTNQPQHF
TGTGCCAGCAGGGGGGAATTGACCAATCAGCCCCAGCATTTT
>TRBJ2-7|TRBD1|TRBV28|few
CASREQGSSYEQYF
TGTGCCAGCAGGGAACAGGGGAGCTCCTACGAGCAGTACTTC
>TRBJ1-2|.|TRBV19|many
CASYGANYGYTF
TGTGCCAGTTATGGGGCTAACTATGGCTACACCTTC
>TRBJ2-7|.|TRBV11-2|.
CASSLDPGFVAEQYF
TGTGCCAGCAGCTTAGATCCCGGGTTCGTGGCCGAGCAGTACTTC
>TRBJ1-1|.|TRBV7-2|.
CASSLRSFGEAFF
TGTGCCAGCAGTTTAAGGAGCTTCGGGGAAGCTTTCTTT
>TRBJ2-2|.|TRBV5-5|few
CASSLVRGANTGELFF
TGTGCCAGCAGCTTGGTCAGGGGTGCGAACACCGGGGAGCTGTTTTTT
>TRBJ1-2|TRBD1|TRBV4-2|.
CASSLQDREGSGYTF
TGTGCCAGCAGCCTTCAGGACAGGGAGGGTAGCGGCTACACCTTC
>TRBJ1-4|TRBD1|TRBV5-1|.
CASSPQGQTNEKLFF
TGCGCCAGCAGCCCGCAGGGACAGACTAATGAAAAACTGTTTTTT
>TRBJ2-7|TRBD1|TRBV5-1|once
CASSLDWTGGIGPYEQYF
TGCGCCAGCAGCTTGGATTGGACAGGGGGAATTGGGCCCTACGAGCAGTACTTC
>TRBJ1-2|TRBD1|TRBV2|.
CASSGQIFLYGYTF
TGTGCCAGCTCGGGACAGATCTTCCTCTATGGCTACACCTTC
>TRBJ1-5|TRBD1|TRBV2|.
CASSEGAGGKHF
TGTGCCAGCAGTGAAGGGGCAGGGGGAAAACATTTT
>TRBJ2-7|.|TRBV5-8|.
CASSLSAMKVSRSSYEQYF
TGTGCCAGCAGCTTGAGCGCCATGAAAGTCAGTAGGAGCTCCTACGAGCAGTACTTC
>TRBJ1-6|TRBD1|TRBV7-9|.
CASSLRQGWNSPLHF
TGTGCCAGCAGCCTACGACAGGGTTGGAATTCACCCCTCCACTTT
>TRBJ2-1|TRBD2|TRBV28|few
CASSPLSGLAGDNEQFF
TGTGCCAGCAGCCCCCTTTCCGGACTAGCGGGGGACAATGAGCAGTTCTTC
>TRBJ1-2|.|TRBV7-9|.
CASTLKGAGRYTF
TGTGCCAGCACCCTCAAAGGGGCAGGGAGATACACCTTC
>TRBJ1-2|TRBD1|TRBV9|.
CASKPEGQGDYGYTF
TGTGCCAGCAAACCCGAAGGACAGGGGGACTATGGCTACACCTTC
>TRBJ2-2|TRBD2|TRBV2|.
CASMSLAGAGELFF
TGTGCCAGCATGTCCCTAGCGGGCGCCGGGGAGCTGTTTTTT
>TRBJ1-5|.|TRBV19|once
CASGGRKASNQPQHF
TGTGCCAGTGGGGGGAGGAAAGCAAGCAATCAGCCCCAGCATTTT
>TRBJ2-3|.|TRBV13|.
CASSLVGGPSTDTQYF
TGTGCCAGCAGCTTAGTGGGGGGACCAAGCACAGATACGCAGTATTTT
>TRBJ1-2|.|TRBV11-1|.
CASSLRTDYGYTF
TGTGCCAGCAGCTTACGGACCGATTATGGCTACACCTTC
>TRBJ2-3|.|TRBV10-3|few
CAISDGDSTDTQYF
TGTGCCATCAGCGACGGGGACTCCACAGATACGCAGTATTTT
>TRBJ2-7|TRBD1|TRBV30|once
CARDRGPGEQYF
TGTGCCCGTGACAGGGGGCCAGGCGAGCAGTACTTC
>TRBJ2-7|.|TRBV5-4|few
CASSLLGAPYEQYF
TGTGCCAGCAGCTTGTTAGGGGCTCCCTACGAGCAGTACTTC
>TRBJ2-1|TRBD2|TRBV9|.
CASSVEGRENNEQFF
TGTGCCAGCAGCGTAGAAGGGAGGGAGAACAATGAGCAGTTCTTC
>TRBJ1-1|.|TRBV4-1|.
CASSQDYSTTEAFF
TGCGCCAGCAGCCAAGATTACAGTACCACTGAAGCTTTCTTT
>TRBJ2-6|.|TRBV10-2|many
CASNTGSGANVLTF
TGCGCCAGCAATACAGGCTCTGGGGCCAACGTCCTGACTTTC
>TRBJ2-1|TRBD2|TRBV27|.
CASGGLAGVGGNEQFF
TGTGCCAGCGGCGGACTAGCGGGAGTGGGGGGCAATGAGCAGTTCTTC